The rows below give T cell receptor beta chains drawn from one sample of a study of cytomegalovirus exposure and HLA in healthy donors. Produced via immunoSEQ multiplex PCR; TCRdb's table is partial and in-frame only. The profile covers 140,000 to 150,000 clones, with over 65% appearing a single time and approximately 2.9% taken by the ten largest. Sequencing was carried out using PBMCs. The receptor source for this set is a man aged 35-49 years in good health and CMV-seropositive. CDR3s include the opening cysteine and the closing phenylalanine or tryptophan. A D gene is named only where the DNA matches it firmly. Not every row has a clone size; where given, it reads once, few, many or a size class.

CDR3 DNA,CDR3 protein,J gene,D gene,clone size,V gene
TGTGCCAGTAGCATACAGGGGAACACTGAAGCTTTCTTT,CASSIQGNTEAFF,TRBJ1-1,-,-,TRBV19
TGTGCCAGCAGTCCCGGGACAGTTCCTAACGAGCAGTACTTC,CASSPGTVPNEQYF,TRBJ2-7,TRBD1,-,TRBV28
TGTGCCAGCAGCAGCTCCCGGGGAACGCAAGAGACCCAGTACTTC,CASSSSRGTQETQYF,TRBJ2-5,-,-,TRBV6-5
TGCAGCGTTGAAGATTACAGGGGGGATGAGCAGTTCTTC,CSVEDYRGDEQFF,TRBJ2-1,TRBD1,medium-sized,TRBV29-1
TGTGCCTGGAGTGTAGAAGGGGCGGGAGAGCAGTACTTC,CAWSVEGAGEQYF,TRBJ2-7,-,-,TRBV30
TGTGCCAGCAGCTTTACTCTAGCGGTAAACACCGGGGAGCTGTTTTTT,CASSFTLAVNTGELFF,TRBJ2-2,TRBD2,-,TRBV11-3
TGTGCCAGCAGTTACGGAAGGCCTAGCGGGAATAATGAGCAGTTCTTC,CASSYGRPSGNNEQFF,TRBJ2-1,TRBD2,-,TRBV6-5
TGTGCCATCACCTTCACTAGCGGGAGGTACAATGAGCAGTTCTTC,CAITFTSGRYNEQFF,TRBJ2-1,TRBD2,-,TRBV10-3
TGTGCCAGCAGCCCAACAGGGTCGGGCGAGCAGTACTTC,CASSPTGSGEQYF,TRBJ2-7,-,-,TRBV7-7
TGTGCCAGCTCACTCTCGACTAGCGGGAGTGAAGACATTCAGTACTTC,CASSLSTSGSEDIQYF,TRBJ2-4,TRBD2,-,TRBV18
TGTGCCAGCCGACACAGGGGACGGGCTGGAAACACCATATATTTT,CASRHRGRAGNTIYF,TRBJ1-3,TRBD1,-,TRBV28
TGTGCCAGCAGCCGAACTGACTACTCCTACGAGCAGTACTTC,CASSRTDYSYEQYF,TRBJ2-7,-,-,TRBV4-2
TGTGCCAGCAGTGAGCGGGAGGGCCAAAATGAGCAGTTCTTC,CASSEREGQNEQFF,TRBJ2-1,TRBD2,-,TRBV6-4
TGTGCCAGCAGCCCGGGGACAGGCAGAACCTACGAGCAGTACTTC,CASSPGTGRTYEQYF,TRBJ2-7,TRBD1,once,TRBV7-6
TGTGCCAGCAGCCCCGGGACAGGTACAGATACGCAGTATTTT,CASSPGTGTDTQYF,TRBJ2-3,TRBD1,few,TRBV13
TGTGCCAGCAGTCTAAAGCCCACAGATACGCAGTATTTT,CASSLKPTDTQYF,TRBJ2-3,-,-,TRBV27
TGTGCCAGCAGTTACCCAGGGAAATCACCCCTCCACTTT,CASSYPGKSPLHF,TRBJ1-6,-,-,TRBV6-5
TGTGCCATCCAGGCCACGCCGATAGATACGCAGTATTTT,CAIQATPIDTQYF,TRBJ2-3,-,-,TRBV6-5
TGTGCCAGCTCACCGAAAAGCAGGGAGGGGGGCACTGAAGCTTTCTTT,CASSPKSREGGTEAFF,TRBJ1-1,-,once,TRBV18
TGTGCCAGCAGCTTGGTTGCGGGACCAAGTGCGGGCCTAGCCAAAAACATTCAGTACTTC,CASSLVAGPSAGLAKNIQYF,TRBJ2-4,-,-,TRBV5-4
TGTGCCAGCAAACAGCTCACCGGGGAGCTGTTTTTT,CASKQLTGELFF,TRBJ2-2,-,-,TRBV28
TGCGCCAGCAGCCAAGGATCGGCACGGGAGTCTGAGCAGTTCTTC,CASSQGSARESEQFF,TRBJ2-1,-,-,TRBV4-1
TGTGCCAGCATTTCTAAGGGACTCGACTATGGCTACACCTTC,CASISKGLDYGYTF,TRBJ1-2,-,-,TRBV6-6
TGCAGTGCCTCGATGGGGCAGGCAGCTTTCTTT,CSASMGQAAFF,TRBJ1-1,-,once,TRBV20-1
TGTGCCAGCAGCTTATCGGAGAGCGATGAGCAGTTCTTC,CASSLSESDEQFF,TRBJ2-1,-,-,TRBV11-1
TGTGCCAGCAGCTTAGGCGGGATTCAAGAGACCCAGTACTTC,CASSLGGIQETQYF,TRBJ2-5,-,-,TRBV7-8
TGTGCCAGCAGTGAATCCCGGGAGGGAGAGACCCAGTACTTC,CASSESREGETQYF,TRBJ2-5,TRBD2,-,TRBV6-1
TGTGCCAGCAGCTCAGGGACTAGCGGGAGGGGAGATACGCAGTATTTT,CASSSGTSGRGDTQYF,TRBJ2-3,TRBD2,-,TRBV7-2
TGTGCCAGTAGTATCCGGGGACAAGAGACCCAGTACTTC,CASSIRGQETQYF,TRBJ2-5,-,-,TRBV19
TGTGCCAGCAGTCCTGAGGCCCCTAGCGGCGGGCACCAGTTCTTC,CASSPEAPSGGHQFF,TRBJ2-1,TRBD2,once,TRBV25-1
TGTGCCAGCAGTCCCGGGCGGGGGCGGGAGCTGGGCGATGAGCAGTTCTTC,CASSPGRGRELGDEQFF,TRBJ2-1,-,-,TRBV4-2
TGCGCCAGCAGCCCAGGGGTGGATAGCAATCAGCCCCAGCATTTT,CASSPGVDSNQPQHF,TRBJ1-5,-,-,TRBV5-1
TGTGCCAGCAGCTTCCGGGAGGGTGCTTTGTACGAGCAGTACTTC,CASSFREGALYEQYF,TRBJ2-7,TRBD2,-,TRBV5-8
TGTGCCAGCAGTCCCGCTGACACGTATTATGGCTACACCTTC,CASSPADTYYGYTF,TRBJ1-2,-,-,TRBV28
TGTGCCAGCAGTTTGGCGTCTACAGGGGACAATGAGCAGTTCTTC,CASSLASTGDNEQFF,TRBJ2-1,TRBD1,-,TRBV28
TGTGCCAGCAGGGGGAGACAGGAAATTTCGTACGAGCAGTACTTC,CASRGRQEISYEQYF,TRBJ2-7,-,few,TRBV2
TGTGCCTGGAGGCATCTCGCAGGGTCCACTGAAGCTTTCTTT,CAWRHLAGSTEAFF,TRBJ1-1,-,-,TRBV30
TGTGCCAGCAGCAGGGACAGTCCCTCTTTGTGGGATACGCAGTATTTT,CASSRDSPSLWDTQYF,TRBJ2-3,TRBD1,-,TRBV9
TGTGCCATTGGGACAGGATACAATGAGCAGTTCTTC,CAIGTGYNEQFF,TRBJ2-1,TRBD1,-,TRBV5-4
TGTGCCAGTAGTAGTGACAGGGGAACCGAAGCTTTCTTT,CASSSDRGTEAFF,TRBJ1-1,TRBD1,-,TRBV19
TGTTCCAGCAGCTTAGCAGGGGCAACCCTCTACGAGCAGTACTTC,CSSSLAGATLYEQYF,TRBJ2-7,-,-,TRBV7-9